These 21 T cell receptor beta chains came from one sample sequenced in a study of blood T cell repertoires in COVID-19. Profiling relied on immunoSEQ multiplex PCR, and the TCRdb table lists in-frame clones only, not all of them. The table has a few hundred thousand clones, about 88% seen once. The sample taken for sequencing was PBMCs or T cells enriched from blood (not recorded which). All receptors come from a woman aged 55-75 years who had recovered from COVID-19.

The chain couples TRBV2 to TRBJ2-2, with 7 bases lining up with TRBD1. Germline V gene data show CDR1 as SNHLY and CDR2 as FYNNEI. CDR3 length: 16 amino acids. V lost 6 bases and J lost 7; bases outside the gene matches: 14. The CDR3 DNA sequence: TGTGCCAGCAGCCGATCCTACAAGGGGGCCGACGGGGAGCTGTTTTTT. Translated: CASSRSYKGADGELFF.

V is TRBV2 and J is TRBJ1-2; D gene uncertain. The CDR3 extends over 16 amino acids. Per the germline V gene, CDR1 is SNHLY and CDR2 is FYNNEI. V shed 4 bases and J shed 0 bases, with 15 bases lying between them. The DNA of the CDR3 is TGTGCCAGCAGTGGGAGGCAGGAAGTATCTAACTATGGCTACACCTTC. This translates into CASSGRQEVSNYGYTF.

This sequence joins TRBV5-1 and TRBJ2-3; TRBD2 matches at 8 bases. The germline V gene encodes CDR1 SGHRS and CDR2 YFSETQ. The CDR3 has 13 residues. J gave up 2 bases and V 7 bases, and 3 bases lay outside the gene matches. CDR3 DNA sequence: TGCGCCAGCCTTAGCGGGGACACAGATACGCAGTATTTT. Encoded protein: CASLSGDTDTQYF.

V is TRBV12-5 and J is TRBJ1-5, with 8 bases that match TRBD1. The CDR3 consists of 12 residues. CDR1 and CDR2 from the germline V gene are LGHNT and FRNRAP. V trimming: 0 bases; J trimming: 12 bases; junction bases outside the gene matches: 1. The CDR3 DNA reads TGTGCTAGTGGTTTGGTACAGGGGGGCCAGCATTTT. This translates into CASGLVQGGQHF. Using reference TRBV12-5 and TRBJ1-5 for the parts outside the CDR3, the full variable domain is DARVTQTPRHKVTEMGQEVTMRCQPILGHNTVFWYRQTMMQGLELLAYFRNRAPLDDSGMPKDRFSAEMPDATLATLKIQPSEPRDSAVYFCASGLVQGGQHFGDGTRLSIL.

The chain carries TRBV5-1 and TRBJ2-1; 11 bases align to TRBD1. Germline V gene sequence: CDR1 SGHRS, CDR2 YFSETQ. With 4 bases clipped from V and 5 bases from J, the junction kept 5 bases outside the gene matches. CDR3 length equals 15 residues. This CDR3 reads CASSGGQGANNEQFF. DNA for the CDR3: TGCGCCAGCAGCGGCGGACAGGGGGCTAACAATGAGCAGTTCTTC.

The chain has TRBV5-5 and TRBJ2-1, with a possible D match to TRBD2 (5 bases). This CDR3 has 15 amino acids. V shed 0 bases and J shed 5 bases, with 12 bases lying between them. CDR1 and CDR2 from the germline V gene are SGHKS and YYEKEE (reference sequence). The CDR3 sequence: CASSLALTIDNEQFF. Written as DNA, the CDR3 is TGTGCCAGCAGCTTGGCATTGACTATTGACAATGAGCAGTTCTTC.

The V call is TRBV5-1, the J call TRBJ1-1; weak D call: TRBD1 (6 bases). Germline V CDR1 and CDR2: SGHRS, YFSETQ. Trimming stripped 4 bases from V and 7 bases from J, with 20 bases between. This CDR3 spans 15 amino acids. CDR3 coding DNA: TGCGCCAGCAGCCCTGGACAGCTCGCCCGGGGTGAAGCTTTCTTT. Protein product: CASSPGQLARGEAFF.

The rearrangement joins TRBV4-1 to TRBJ1-5; TRBD1 matches at 7 bases. The V gene's germline CDR1 is MGHRA and CDR2 YSYEKL. The CDR3 has 15 amino acids. Losses at the gene ends were 3 bases for V and 2 bases for J; bases not matched to a gene: 4. The chain's CDR3 is CASSHPGQGNQPQHF. In DNA, the CDR3 is TGCGCCAGCAGCCACCCCGGACAGGGCAATCAGCCCCAGCATTTT.

This rearrangement joins TRBV11-2 to TRBJ2-7; 7 bases line up with TRBD2. The germline gives CDR1 SGHAT, CDR2 FQNNGV. V shed 4 bases and J 1 base; nucleotides not matched to a gene: 1. This CDR3 spans 13 amino acids. The CDR3 reads CASSSAGSYEQYF. The CDR3 coding sequence is TGTGCCAGCAGCTCAGCGGGGTCCTACGAGCAGTACTTC.

The chain uses TRBV10-1 and TRBJ2-2, with D unresolved. Germline V gene lookup returns CDR1 WNHNN and CDR2 SYGVQD (reference sequence). V lost 4 bases and J lost 0, with 6 bases in between. The CDR3 length is 14 residues. The CDR3 sequence: CASSGSANTGELFF. The DNA of the CDR3 is TGCGCCAGCAGTGGGTCCGCGAACACCGGGGAGCTGTTTTTT.

This sequence joins TRBV24-1 and TRBJ1-5; no clear D gene. The CDR3 extends over 13 amino acids. CDR1 is KGHDR and CDR2 is SFDVKD in the germline V gene. Trimming took 4 bases from V and 7 from J, leaving 10 bases between them. CDR3 sequence (DNA): TGTGCCACCAGTGACGTAGACAAACAGCCCCAGCATTTT. It specifies CATSDVDKQPQHF.

V and J are TRBV5-4 and TRBJ1-6, with 7 bases lining up with TRBD1. Per germline, CDR1 SGHNT and CDR2 YYREEE (reference sequence). V shed 5 bases and J 3 bases; nucleotides not matched to a gene: 5. The CDR3 has 15 residues. The CDR3 is CASREGTDYNSPLHF. The CDR3 DNA is TGTGCCAGCAGGGAAGGGACAGACTATAATTCACCCCTCCACTTT. Full variable domain (missing parts from reference TRBV5-4 and TRBJ1-6): ETGVTQSPTHLIKTRGQQVTLRCSSQSGHNTVSWYQQALGQGPQFIFQYYREEENGRGNFPPRFSGLQFPNYSSELNVNALELDDSALYLCASREGTDYNSPLHFGNGTRLTVT.

The chain couples TRBV2 to TRBJ1-2; D gene uncertain. The germline V gene has CDR1 SNHLY and CDR2 FYNNEI. Between the trimmed V and J ends, which lost 3 bases and 6 bases, there was a span of 5 bases. The CDR3 runs 11 residues. The CDR3 sequence is CASSERNGYTF. The DNA for the CDR3 is TGTGCCAGCAGTGAGAGGAATGGCTACACCTTC.

The V and J genes are TRBV18 and TRBJ1-5; 7 nucleotides line up with TRBD1. Germline CDR1 and CDR2: KGHSH and LQKENI. The V and J ends lost 3 bases and 5 bases, in that order; junction bases with no gene match: 4. The CDR3 totals 14 residues. CDR3 loop: CASSPEGADQPQHF. In DNA, the CDR3 is TGTGCCAGCTCACCTGAGGGGGCCGATCAGCCCCAGCATTTT.

The chain uses TRBV5-1 and TRBJ1-1; 7 bases fit TRBD1. The CDR3 totals 15 residues. Trimming at V came to 3 bases and at J to 6 bases, leaving 11 bases not matched to a gene. Germline CDR1 and CDR2: SGHRS and YFSETQ. The CDR3 region has the DNA TGCGCCAGCAGCTCATCAATAGGGGGCTGGGCTGAAGCTTTCTTT. Amino acid sequence: CASSSSIGGWAEAFF.

The V gene is TRBV29-1, the J gene TRBJ1-1, with 7 bases lining up with TRBD1. Trimming removed 4 bases from V and 3 bases from J; junction bases left unmatched: 5. Germline V CDR1 and CDR2: SQVTM, ANQGSEA. CDR3 size: 13 residues. In DNA, the CDR3 is TGCAGCGTTGGTGAGGGGGCATACACTGAAGCTTTCTTT. Residues: CSVGEGAYTEAFF.

The CDR3 sequence: CASSFGGTTYGYTF. DNA of the CDR3: TGCGCCAGCAGCTTTGGAGGTACAACCTATGGCTACACCTTC. V is TRBV5-1 and J is TRBJ1-2, with D hard to call. The CDR3 sequence is 14 residues long. V was shortened by 2 bases and J by 4 bases, with 12 bases between the two germline ends. Per germline, CDR1 SGHRS and CDR2 YFSETQ.

This chain connects TRBV30 to TRBJ2-3; TRBD2 agrees at 11 bases. The length of the CDR3 is 13 residues. Per the germline V gene, CDR1 is GTSNPN and CDR2 is SVGIG (reference sequence). This CDR3 is CANSGGAGQSQYF. The CDR3 nucleotides read TGTGCTAATAGCGGGGGGGCCGGTCAGTCTCAGTATTTT.

V and J are TRBV5-1 and TRBJ2-5, with D possibly matching TRBD1 (6 bases). CDR3 length: 12 residues. Looked up from germline, CDR1 is SGHRS and CDR2 is YFSETQ. The V end was cut by 4 bases, the J end by 5 bases, with 9 bases between. The chain's CDR3 is CASSLQGETQYF. DNA for the CDR3: TGCGCCAGCAGCCTACAGGGTGAGACCCAGTACTTC.

This sequence joins TRBV5-4 and TRBJ1-2; possibly TRBD1 for D (6 bases). The CDR3 consists of 13 residues. Looked up from germline, CDR1 is SGHNT and CDR2 is YYREEE (reference sequence). V gave up 1 base and J gave up 7 bases, with 11 bases separating them. Written as DNA, the CDR3 is TGTGCCAGCAGCTTGACAGGGCCAGGTGGCTACACCTTC. It translates to CASSLTGPGGYTF.

The J gene is TRBJ2-3, the V gene TRBV10-2, with TRBD2 identical over 14 bases. V gave up 5 bases and J gave up 5 bases; unmatched junction bases: 12. Germline loops: CDR1 WSHSY, CDR2 SAAADI. This CDR3 has 18 amino acids. CDR3 sequence: CASSSPGLAGAVGDTQYF. The CDR3 coding sequence is TGCGCCAGCAGTTCGCCGGGACTAGCGGGGGCCGTGGGAGATACGCAGTATTTT.